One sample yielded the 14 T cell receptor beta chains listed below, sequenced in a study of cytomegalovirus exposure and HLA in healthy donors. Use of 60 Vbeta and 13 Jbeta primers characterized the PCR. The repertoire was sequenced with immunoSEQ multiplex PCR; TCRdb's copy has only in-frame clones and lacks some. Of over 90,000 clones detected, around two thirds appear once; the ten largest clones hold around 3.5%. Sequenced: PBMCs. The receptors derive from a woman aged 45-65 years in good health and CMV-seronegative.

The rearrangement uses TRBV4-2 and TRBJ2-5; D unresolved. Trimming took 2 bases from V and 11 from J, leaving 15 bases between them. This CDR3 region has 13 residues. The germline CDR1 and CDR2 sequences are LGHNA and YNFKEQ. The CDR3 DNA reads TGTGCCAGCAGCCAAAAGATAGCTGTTGAGCAGTACTTC. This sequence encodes CASSQKIAVEQYF.

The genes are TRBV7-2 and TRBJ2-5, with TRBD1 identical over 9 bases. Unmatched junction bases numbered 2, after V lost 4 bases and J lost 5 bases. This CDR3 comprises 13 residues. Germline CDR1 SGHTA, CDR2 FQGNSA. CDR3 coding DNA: TGTGCCAGCAGCTGGGACAGGGTGGAGACCCAGTACTTC. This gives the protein CASSWDRVETQYF.

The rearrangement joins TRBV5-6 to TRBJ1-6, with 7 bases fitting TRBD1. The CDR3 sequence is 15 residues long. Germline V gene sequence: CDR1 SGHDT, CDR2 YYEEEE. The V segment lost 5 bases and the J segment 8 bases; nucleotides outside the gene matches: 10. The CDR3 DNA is TGTGCCAGCAGTCTCGCAGGGGGAGTTGATTCACCCCTCCACTTT. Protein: CASSLAGGVDSPLHF.

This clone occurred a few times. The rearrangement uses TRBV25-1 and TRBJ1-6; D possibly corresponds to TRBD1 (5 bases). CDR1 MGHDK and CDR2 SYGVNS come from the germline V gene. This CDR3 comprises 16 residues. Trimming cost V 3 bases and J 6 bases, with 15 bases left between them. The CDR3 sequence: CASSDSGISINSPLHF. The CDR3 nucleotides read TGTGCCAGCAGTGACTCAGGGATTTCCATTAATTCACCCCTCCACTTT.

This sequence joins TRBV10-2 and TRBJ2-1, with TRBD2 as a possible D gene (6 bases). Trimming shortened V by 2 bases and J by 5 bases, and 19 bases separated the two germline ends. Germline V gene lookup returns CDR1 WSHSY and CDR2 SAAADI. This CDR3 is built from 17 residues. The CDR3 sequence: CASSEPNRRGSNNEQFF. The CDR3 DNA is TGCGCCAGCAGTGAGCCGAACAGGAGGGGATCTAACAATGAGCAGTTCTTC.

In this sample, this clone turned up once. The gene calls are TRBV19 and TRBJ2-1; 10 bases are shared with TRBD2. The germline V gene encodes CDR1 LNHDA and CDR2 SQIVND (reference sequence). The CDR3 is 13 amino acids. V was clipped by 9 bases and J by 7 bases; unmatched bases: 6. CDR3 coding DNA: TGTGCCAGCAGGGTACTAGCGGGAAATGAGCAGTTCTTC. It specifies CASRVLAGNEQFF.

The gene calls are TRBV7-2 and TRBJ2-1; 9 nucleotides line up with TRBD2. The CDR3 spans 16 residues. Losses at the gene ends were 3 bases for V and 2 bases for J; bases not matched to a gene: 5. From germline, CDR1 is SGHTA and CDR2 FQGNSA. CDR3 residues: CASSFSTSGPYNEQFF. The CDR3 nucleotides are TGTGCCAGCAGCTTTTCAACTAGCGGGCCCTACAATGAGCAGTTCTTC.

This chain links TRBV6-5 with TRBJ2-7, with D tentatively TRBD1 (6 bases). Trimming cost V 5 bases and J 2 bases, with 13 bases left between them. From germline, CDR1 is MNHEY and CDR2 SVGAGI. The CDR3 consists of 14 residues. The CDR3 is CASSGAGDPYEQYF. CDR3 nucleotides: TGTGCCAGCAGTGGCGCAGGGGACCCCTACGAGCAGTACTTC.

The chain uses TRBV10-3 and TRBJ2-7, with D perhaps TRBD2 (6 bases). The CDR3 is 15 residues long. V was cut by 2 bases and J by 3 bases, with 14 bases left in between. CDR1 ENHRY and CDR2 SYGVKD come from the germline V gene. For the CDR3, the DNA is TGTGCCATCAGTGAGGAGACTAGAATGGGCTACGAGCAGTACTTC. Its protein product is CAISEETRMGYEQYF.

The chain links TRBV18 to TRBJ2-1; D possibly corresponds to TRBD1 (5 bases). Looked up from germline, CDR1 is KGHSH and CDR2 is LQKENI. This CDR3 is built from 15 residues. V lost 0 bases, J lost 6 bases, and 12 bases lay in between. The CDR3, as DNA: TGTGCCAGCTCACCACCAGGGGCGTTCGGCAATGAGCAGTTCTTC. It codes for CASSPPGAFGNEQFF. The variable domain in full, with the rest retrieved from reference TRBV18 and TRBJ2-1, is NAGVMQNPRHLVRRRGQEARLRCSPMKGHSHVYWYRQLPEEGLKFMVYLQKENIIDESGMPKERFSAEFPKEGPSILRIQQVVRGDSAAYFCASSPPGAFGNEQFFGPGTRLTVL.

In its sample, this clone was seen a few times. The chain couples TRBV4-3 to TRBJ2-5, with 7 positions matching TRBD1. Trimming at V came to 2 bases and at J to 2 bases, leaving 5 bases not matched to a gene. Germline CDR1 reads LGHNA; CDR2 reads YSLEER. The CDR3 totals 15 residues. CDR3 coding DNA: TGCGCCAGCAGCCAAATGGGACAGAGACAAGAGACCCAGTACTTC. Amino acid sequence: CASSQMGQRQETQYF.

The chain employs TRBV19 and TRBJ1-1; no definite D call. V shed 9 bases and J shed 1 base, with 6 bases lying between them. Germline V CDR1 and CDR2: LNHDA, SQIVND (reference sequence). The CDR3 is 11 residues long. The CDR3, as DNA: TGTGCCAGCAGACAGAACACTGAAGCTTTCTTT. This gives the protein CASRQNTEAFF.

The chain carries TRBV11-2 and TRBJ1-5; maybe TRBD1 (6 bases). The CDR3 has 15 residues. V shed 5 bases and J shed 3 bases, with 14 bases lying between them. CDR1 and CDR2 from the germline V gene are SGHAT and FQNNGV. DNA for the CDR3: TGTGCCAGCAGCATCACGGACAGTCTCAATCAGCCCCAGCATTTT. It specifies CASSITDSLNQPQHF.

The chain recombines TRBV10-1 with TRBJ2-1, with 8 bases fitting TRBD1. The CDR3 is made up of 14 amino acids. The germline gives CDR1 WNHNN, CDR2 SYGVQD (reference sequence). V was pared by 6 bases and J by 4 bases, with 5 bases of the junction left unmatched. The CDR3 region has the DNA TGCGCCAGCAGCCCGGGACAGGCTTACAATGAGCAGTTCTTC. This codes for CASSPGQAYNEQFF.